What follows are 18 T cell receptor beta chains derived from one specimen sequenced in a study of blood T cell repertoires in COVID-19. Assay: immunoSEQ multiplex PCR; the TCRdb copy retains only in-frame clones and omits some. The profile shows some 100,000 clones, roughly nine tenths of them singletons. The material sequenced was peripheral blood. The receptors originated from a human donor with active COVID-19. The donor label of this sample is uncertain.

V is TRBV14 and J is TRBJ2-1; 10 bases are shared with TRBD2. The CDR3 totals 15 residues. J lost 7 bases, V lost 4 bases, and 7 bases had no gene match. Looked up from germline, CDR1 is SGHDN and CDR2 is FVKESK. The CDR3 is CASSLERGGLNEQFF. Written as DNA, the CDR3 is TGTGCCAGCAGCCTCGAGCGGGGGGGCTTGAATGAGCAGTTCTTC.

The V gene is TRBV6-5, the J gene TRBJ1-2, with TRBD1 matching 9 bases. V lost 10 bases, J lost 4 bases, and 4 bases stayed unmatched. CDR3 size: 12 residues. Germline loops: CDR1 MNHEY, CDR2 SVGAGI. The CDR3 protein is CATSTGGYGYTF. The CDR3 nucleotides are TGTGCCACCTCGACAGGGGGCTATGGCTACACCTTC.

The V and J genes are TRBV7-2 and TRBJ2-3; 8 bases line up with TRBD2. Per the germline V gene, CDR1 is SGHTA and CDR2 is FQGNSA. With 3 bases clipped from V and 6 bases from J, the junction kept 14 bases outside the gene matches. The CDR3 is 17 residues long. The CDR3 sequence is CASSLKPGRGAGDTQYF. The DNA of the CDR3 is TGTGCCAGCAGCTTGAAGCCGGGGCGGGGGGCTGGCGATACGCAGTATTTT. The entire variable domain, with the rest obtained from reference TRBV7-2 and TRBJ2-3, is as follows: GAGVSQSPSNKVTEKGKDVELRCDPISGHTALYWYRQSLGQGLEFLIYFQGNSAPDKSGLPSDRFSAERTGGSVSTLTIQRTQQEDSAVYLCASSLKPGRGAGDTQYFGPGTRLTVL.

This clone came up a few times. This rearrangement joins TRBV7-2 to TRBJ1-6; a weak D match, TRBD1 (6 bases). CDR3 length equals 13 residues. V lost 5 bases and J 9 bases, leaving 11 bases between the germline ends. Looked up from germline, CDR1 is SGHTA and CDR2 is FQGNSA. CDR3 nucleotide sequence: TGTGCCAGCAGCCGGGACATCGGTTCACCCCTCCACTTT. This encodes CASSRDIGSPLHF. Together with reference TRBV7-2 and TRBJ1-6, the CDR3 gives the full variable domain: GAGVSQSPSNKVTEKGKDVELRCDPISGHTALYWYRQSLGQGLEFLIYFQGNSAPDKSGLPSDRFSAERTGGSVSTLTIQRTQQEDSAVYLCASSRDIGSPLHFGNGTRLTVT.

The V call is TRBV12-3 or TRBV12-4, the J call TRBJ1-1, with D unclear. The V gene lost 3 bases and the J gene lost 3 bases, with 8 bases spanning the gap. The CDR3 is made up of 13 amino acids. CDR3 sequence: CASSFGEDTEAFF. In DNA, the CDR3 is TGTGCCAGCAGTTTTGGGGAGGACACTGAAGCTTTCTTT.

The rearrangement joins TRBV24-1 to TRBJ2-1; TRBD2 aligns across 14 bases. The germline V gene has CDR1 KGHDR and CDR2 SFDVKD. J gave up 8 bases and V 3 bases, and 5 bases lay outside the gene matches. The CDR3 sequence is 16 residues long. CDR3 in DNA: TGTGCCACCAGTGATCCGACTAGCGGGGGGGCCGATGAGCAGTTCTTC. It translates to CATSDPTSGGADEQFF.

The V gene is TRBV5-1, the J gene TRBJ2-3, with D tentatively TRBD1 (6 bases). Trimming took off 4 bases at V and 0 bases at J, with 9 bases between the two ends. Germline V gives CDR1 SGHRS, CDR2 YFSETQ. The CDR3 has 14 residues. CDR3 nucleotide sequence: TGCGCCAGCAGCCCGGGACATAGCACAGATACGCAGTATTTT. It is translated as CASSPGHSTDTQYF.

This chain uses TRBV4-1 with TRBJ1-4, with a tentative D call TRBD1 (6 bases). Germline values: CDR1 MGHRA, CDR2 YSYEKL. Deletions cut 3 bases from V and 8 bases from J, with 16 bases between. This CDR3 has 15 residues. The CDR3 DNA is TGCGCCAGCAGCCAGGAATCAGGGGTGGTAGAAAAACTGTTTTTT. It encodes CASSQESGVVEKLFF.

The rearrangement uses TRBV5-1 and TRBJ2-5, with D perhaps matching TRBD2 (6 bases). V lost 2 bases, J lost 3 bases, and 26 bases lay in between. Germline values: CDR1 SGHRS, CDR2 YFSETQ. This CDR3 is built from 19 residues. In DNA form, the CDR3 reads TGCGCCAGCAGCTTAACACCTCCTACTCCGGACGGAGGGGAAGAGACCCAGTACTTC. It yields the protein CASSLTPPTPDGGEETQYF.

The J gene is TRBJ1-6, the V gene TRBV4-3, with 10 nucleotides matching TRBD1. The CDR3 runs 17 residues. Germline-derived CDR1 and CDR2 are LGHNA and YSLEER. The ends lost 2 bases at V and 9 bases at J; junction bases unmatched: 10. DNA of the CDR3: TGCGCCAGCAGCCAATTCCCCCCGGGACAGGGGTTTTCACCCCTCCACTTT. This codes for CASSQFPPGQGFSPLHF.

The chain carries TRBV12-5 and TRBJ1-2; TRBD1 aligns across 8 bases. Per germline, CDR1 LGHNT and CDR2 FRNRAP. V lost 4 bases and J lost 2; bases outside the gene matches: 6. This CDR3 comprises 15 residues. The CDR3 spells CASGSPRQGNYGYTF. Written as DNA, the CDR3 is TGTGCTAGTGGTTCACCTCGACAGGGGAACTATGGCTACACCTTC.

The rearrangement links TRBV7-2 to TRBJ2-7; perhaps TRBD2 as D (6 bases). The CDR3 spans 15 residues. Trimming pared 5 bases from V and 5 bases from J, leaving 19 bases between. The germline V gene has CDR1 SGHTA and CDR2 FQGNSA. The CDR3 coding sequence is TGTGCCAGCAGCGACATAGCGGAAGAGGGAAACGAGCAGTACTTC. Amino acids: CASSDIAEEGNEQYF.

A word on this clone: The germline gene is not matched at one end of the junction; a read error may be the cause. The chain links TRBV28 to TRBJ2-7; 8 bases agree with TRBD1. The CDR3 is 12 residues long. CDR1 and CDR2 (germline): MDHEN, SYDVKM. The CDR3 spells CASSLLRGRRDF. CDR3 nucleotide sequence: TGTGCCAGCAGTCTACTCAGGGGGCGTAGGGACTTC.

The chain carries TRBV5-8 and TRBJ2-7, with D possibly TRBD1 on 5 matching bases. Germline V CDR1 and CDR2: SGHTS, YDEGEE. Trimming took 0 bases from V and 4 from J, leaving 5 bases between them. The CDR3 runs 12 residues. CDR3 region: CASSLEGYEQYF. Here the CDR3 DNA reads TGTGCCAGCAGCTTGGAGGGGTACGAGCAGTACTTC.

The chain is built from TRBV7-2 and TRBJ1-6; no clear D gene. V lost 1 base and J 7 bases, leaving 8 bases between the germline ends. This CDR3 spans 14 amino acids. CDR1 SGHTA and CDR2 FQGNSA come from the germline V gene. CDR3 sequence: CASSLGRINSPLHF. In nucleotides, the CDR3 is TGTGCCAGCAGCTTAGGGCGGATCAATTCACCCCTCCACTTT. Variable domain in full (rest from reference TRBV7-2 and TRBJ1-6): GAGVSQSPSNKVTEKGKDVELRCDPISGHTALYWYRQSLGQGLEFLIYFQGNSAPDKSGLPSDRFSAERTGGSVSTLTIQRTQQEDSAVYLCASSLGRINSPLHFGNGTRLTVT.

CDR3 amino acids: CASSFVGGTYEQYF. The CDR3 nucleotides read TGTGCCAGCAGCTTTGTAGGGGGAACCTACGAGCAGTACTTC. This chain joins TRBV7-2 and TRBJ2-7; perhaps TRBD1 as D (6 bases). CDR1 is SGHTA, CDR2 FQGNSA, per germline. V lost 3 bases and J lost 2, with 11 bases in between. The CDR3 sequence is 14 residues long.

The rearrangement uses TRBV25-1 and TRBJ1-6; 7 positions match TRBD1. Trimming removed 5 bases from V and 8 bases from J; junction bases left unmatched: 3. Germline values: CDR1 MGHDK, CDR2 SYGVNS. The CDR3 covers 13 residues. CDR3 amino acids: CASSKTGYSPLHF. Here the CDR3 DNA reads TGTGCCAGCAGTAAGACAGGGTATTCACCCCTCCACTTT.

J is TRBJ2-7 and V is TRBV2; 11 bases match TRBD1. CDR3 size: 13 residues. The junction had 2 bases not matched to a gene; V was cut back by 4 bases and J by 6 bases. Looked up from germline, CDR1 is SNHLY and CDR2 is FYNNEI. This chain's CDR3 is CASSGGQGVEQYF. DNA of the CDR3: TGTGCCAGCAGTGGGGGACAGGGGGTCGAGCAGTACTTC.